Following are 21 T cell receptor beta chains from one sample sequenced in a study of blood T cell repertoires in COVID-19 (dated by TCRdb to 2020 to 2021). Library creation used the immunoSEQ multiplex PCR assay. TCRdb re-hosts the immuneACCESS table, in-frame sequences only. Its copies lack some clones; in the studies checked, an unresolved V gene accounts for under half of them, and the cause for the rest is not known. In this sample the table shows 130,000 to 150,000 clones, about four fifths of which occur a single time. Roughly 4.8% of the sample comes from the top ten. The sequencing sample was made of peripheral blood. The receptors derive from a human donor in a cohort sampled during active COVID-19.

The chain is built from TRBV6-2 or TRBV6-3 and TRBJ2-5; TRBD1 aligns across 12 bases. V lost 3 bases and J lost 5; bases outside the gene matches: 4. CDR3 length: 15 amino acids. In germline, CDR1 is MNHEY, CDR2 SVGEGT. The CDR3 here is CASSYWDRGRETQYF. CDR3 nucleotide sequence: TGTGCCAGCAGTTATTGGGACAGGGGGCGGGAGACCCAGTACTTC.

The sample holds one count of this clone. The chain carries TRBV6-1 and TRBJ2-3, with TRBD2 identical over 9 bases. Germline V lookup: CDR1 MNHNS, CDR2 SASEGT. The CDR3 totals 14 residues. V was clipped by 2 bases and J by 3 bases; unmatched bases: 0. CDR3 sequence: CASSELAGTDTQYF. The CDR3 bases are TGTGCCAGCAGTGAACTAGCGGGGACAGATACGCAGTATTTT.

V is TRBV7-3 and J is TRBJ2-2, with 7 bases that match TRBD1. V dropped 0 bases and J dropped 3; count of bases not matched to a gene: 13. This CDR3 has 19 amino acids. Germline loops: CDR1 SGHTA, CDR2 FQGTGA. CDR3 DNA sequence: TGTGCCAGCAGCTTAACACCCCTCCCGACAGGGTGGGACACCGGGGAGCTGTTTTTT. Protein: CASSLTPLPTGWDTGELFF.

CDR3 DNA sequence: TGTGCCAGCAGCCCGACAGCATCTAATGAAAAACTGTTTTTT. Its protein is CASSPTASNEKLFF. J is TRBJ1-4 and V is TRBV6-6; possible D gene TRBD1, 5 bases. Trimming took off 6 bases at V and 3 bases at J, with 11 bases between the two ends. The CDR3 is 14 residues long. CDR1 MNHNY and CDR2 SVGAGI come from the germline V gene (reference sequence).

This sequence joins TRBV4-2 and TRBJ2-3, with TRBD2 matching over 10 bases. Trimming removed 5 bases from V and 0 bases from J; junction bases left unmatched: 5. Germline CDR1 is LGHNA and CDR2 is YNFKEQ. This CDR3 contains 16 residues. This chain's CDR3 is CASSWSGGASTDTQYF. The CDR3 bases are TGTGCCAGCAGCTGGAGCGGGGGGGCGAGCACAGATACGCAGTATTTT.

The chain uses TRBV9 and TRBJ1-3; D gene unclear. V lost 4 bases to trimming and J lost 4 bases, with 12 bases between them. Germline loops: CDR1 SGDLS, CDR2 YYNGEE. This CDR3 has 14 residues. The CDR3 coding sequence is TGTGCCAGCAGCCTATCCCAACTGGGAAACACCATATATTTT. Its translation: CASSLSQLGNTIYF.

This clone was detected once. CDR3 protein: CASSQDRAGGQETQYF. As DNA, the CDR3 is TGTGCCAGCAGCCAAGATCGGGCGGGGGGGCAAGAGACCCAGTACTTC. This chain joins TRBV4-2 and TRBJ2-5; 9 positions match TRBD2. The V and J ends lost 0 bases and 2 bases, in that order; junction bases with no gene match: 4. Germline CDR1 and CDR2: LGHNA and YNFKEQ. The CDR3 is 16 residues long.

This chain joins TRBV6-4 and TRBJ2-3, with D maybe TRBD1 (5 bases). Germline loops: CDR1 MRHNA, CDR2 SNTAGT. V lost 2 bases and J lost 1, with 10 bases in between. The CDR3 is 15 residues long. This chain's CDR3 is CASSDRGSGTDTQYF. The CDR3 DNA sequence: TGTGCCAGCAGTGACAGGGGCTCAGGCACAGATACGCAGTATTTT.

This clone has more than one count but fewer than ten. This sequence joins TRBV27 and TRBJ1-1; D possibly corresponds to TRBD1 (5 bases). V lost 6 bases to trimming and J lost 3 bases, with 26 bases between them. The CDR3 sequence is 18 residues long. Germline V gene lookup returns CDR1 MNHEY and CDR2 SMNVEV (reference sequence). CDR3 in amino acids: CASSSYTGGGSLHTEAFF. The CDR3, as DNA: TGTGCCAGCAGCTCCTACACCGGGGGGGGGAGCCTCCACACTGAAGCTTTCTTT.

CDR3 sequence: CASSSTLAGVFYEQYV. The DNA of the CDR3 is TGTGCCAGCAGTTCCACCCTAGCGGGAGTGTTCTACGAGCAGTACGTC. This sequence joins TRBV28 and TRBJ2-7; 10 bases are shared with TRBD2. V shed 4 bases, J shed 3 bases, and the junction held 9 bases outside the gene matches. Looked up from germline, CDR1 is MDHEN and CDR2 is SYDVKM. The CDR3 loop spans 16 amino acids.

CDR3 sequence reads: CASSGGSSETQYF. The DNA for the CDR3 is TGTGCCAGCAGTGGGGGCTCCTCAGAGACCCAGTACTTC. The chain combines TRBV12-3 or TRBV12-4 with TRBJ2-5; TRBD1 is a possible D gene (6 bases). The CDR3 is 13 amino acids. V dropped 5 bases and J dropped 4 bases, with 11 bases sitting between them.

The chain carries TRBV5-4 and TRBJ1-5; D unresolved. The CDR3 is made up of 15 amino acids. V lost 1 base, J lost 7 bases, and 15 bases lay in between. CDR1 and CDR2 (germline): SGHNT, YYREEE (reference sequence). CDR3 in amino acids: CASSLFSLPGQPQHF. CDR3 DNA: TGTGCCAGCAGCTTGTTCTCTCTCCCGGGGCAGCCCCAGCATTTT.

CDR3 loop: CASSKARSSYEQYF. DNA of the CDR3: TGTGCCAGCAGCAAAGCTAGATCCTCCTACGAGCAGTACTTC. This rearrangement joins TRBV21-1 to TRBJ2-7; the DNA was not used to check the table's D call, TRBD2. TRBV21-1 is a recognized pseudogene. The CDR3 runs to 14 residues.

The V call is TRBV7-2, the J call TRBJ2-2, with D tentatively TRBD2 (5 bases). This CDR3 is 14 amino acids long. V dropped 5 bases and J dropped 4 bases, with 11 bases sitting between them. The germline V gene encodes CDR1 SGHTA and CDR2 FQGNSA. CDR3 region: CASSDPGFTGELFF. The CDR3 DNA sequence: TGTGCCAGCAGCGATCCGGGGTTCACCGGGGAGCTGTTTTTT.

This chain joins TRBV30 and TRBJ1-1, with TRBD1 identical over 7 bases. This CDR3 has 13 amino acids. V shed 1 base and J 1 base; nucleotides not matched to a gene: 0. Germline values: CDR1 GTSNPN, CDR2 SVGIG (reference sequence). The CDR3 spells CAWSGTGNTEAFF. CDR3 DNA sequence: TGTGCCTGGAGTGGGACAGGGAACACTGAAGCTTTCTTT.

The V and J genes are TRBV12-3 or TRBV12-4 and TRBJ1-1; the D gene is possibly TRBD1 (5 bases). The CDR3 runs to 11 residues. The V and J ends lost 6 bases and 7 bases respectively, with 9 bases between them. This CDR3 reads CASRRTGEAFF. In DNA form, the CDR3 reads TGTGCCAGCAGAAGAACAGGTGAAGCTTTCTTT.

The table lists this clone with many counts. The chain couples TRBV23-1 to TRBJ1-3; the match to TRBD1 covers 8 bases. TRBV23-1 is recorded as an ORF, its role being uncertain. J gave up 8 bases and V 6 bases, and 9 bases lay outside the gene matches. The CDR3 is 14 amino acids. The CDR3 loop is CASRSDRVVYTIYF. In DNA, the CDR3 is TGCGCCAGCAGATCGGACAGGGTCGTATACACCATATATTTT.

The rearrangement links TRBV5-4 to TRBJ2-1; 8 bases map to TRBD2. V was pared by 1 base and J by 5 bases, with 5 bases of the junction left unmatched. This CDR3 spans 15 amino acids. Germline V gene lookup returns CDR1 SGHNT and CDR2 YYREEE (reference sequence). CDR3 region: CASSLQRGYNNEQFF. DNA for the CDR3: TGTGCCAGCAGCTTGCAGCGGGGGTATAACAATGAGCAGTTCTTC.

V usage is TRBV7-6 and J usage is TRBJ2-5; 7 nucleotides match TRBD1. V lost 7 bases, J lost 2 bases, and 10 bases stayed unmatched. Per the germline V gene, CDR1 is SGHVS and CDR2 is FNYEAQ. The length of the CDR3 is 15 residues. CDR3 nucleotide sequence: TGTGCCAGCACCACCTCTGTACAGGGGCAAGAGACCCAGTACTTC. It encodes CASTTSVQGQETQYF.

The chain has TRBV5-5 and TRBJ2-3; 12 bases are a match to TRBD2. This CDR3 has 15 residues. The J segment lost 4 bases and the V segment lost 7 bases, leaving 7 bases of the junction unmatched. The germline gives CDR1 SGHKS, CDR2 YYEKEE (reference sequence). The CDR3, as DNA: TGTGCCAGCGGAGCTAGCGGGAGGGGGTCAGATACGCAGTATTTT. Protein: CASGASGRGSDTQYF. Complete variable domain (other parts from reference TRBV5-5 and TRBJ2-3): DAGVTQSPTHLIKTRGQQVTLRCSPISGHKSVSWYQQVLGQGPQFIFQYYEKEERGRGNFPDRFSARQFPNYSSELNVNALLLGDSALYLCASGASGRGSDTQYFGPGTRLTVL.

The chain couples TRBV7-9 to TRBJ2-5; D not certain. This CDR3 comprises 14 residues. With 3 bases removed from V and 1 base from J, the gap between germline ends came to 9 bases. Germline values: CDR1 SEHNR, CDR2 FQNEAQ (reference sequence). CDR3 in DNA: TGTGCCAGCAGCTTTTCCAGGTCCCAAGAGACCCAGTACTTC. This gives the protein CASSFSRSQETQYF.